The clone carrying this T cell receptor beta chain appeared a few times. Its antigen is unidentified. This sample is part of a study of regulatory T cells in long-lasting Graves disease. Arm-PCR of CDR3 regions and iRepertoire HTBI primers were used to build TCR beta libraries. MiXCR was run by TCRdb on the multiplex PCR reads, yielding one entry per CDR3 protein. Here the sample spans over 500,000 distinct CDR3 sequences, about 16% being singletons. This sample's time point: newly diagnosed GD, antithyroid drugs for less than 3 months. The TCR library used RNA extracted from PBMCs. Germline V gene lookup returns CDR1 SGHTA and CDR2 FQGTGA. CDR3 length: 14 residues. The germline V and J ends were trimmed by 5 bases and 4 bases, with 11 bases remaining between them. Study-wide results and caveats: With a small sample size, accuracy may have been reduced.

This sample was also put to use in a study of T cells in Graves' hyperthyroidism and ophthalmopathy. That paper states: From stable hyperthyroidism, ophthalmopathy was separated by a 13 V-J model.

The sequence derives from a woman aged 25 to 39 with Graves disease. V is TRBV7-3 and J is TRBJ2-2, with D unclear. The sample consisted of peripheral blood mononuclear cells (PBMCs), taken at new diagnosis, from a patient treated with antithyroid drugs. This CDR3 reads CASSPTGPTGELFF. The CDR3 DNA is TGTGCCAGCAGCCCTACCGGGCCCACCGGGGAGCTGTTTTTT.